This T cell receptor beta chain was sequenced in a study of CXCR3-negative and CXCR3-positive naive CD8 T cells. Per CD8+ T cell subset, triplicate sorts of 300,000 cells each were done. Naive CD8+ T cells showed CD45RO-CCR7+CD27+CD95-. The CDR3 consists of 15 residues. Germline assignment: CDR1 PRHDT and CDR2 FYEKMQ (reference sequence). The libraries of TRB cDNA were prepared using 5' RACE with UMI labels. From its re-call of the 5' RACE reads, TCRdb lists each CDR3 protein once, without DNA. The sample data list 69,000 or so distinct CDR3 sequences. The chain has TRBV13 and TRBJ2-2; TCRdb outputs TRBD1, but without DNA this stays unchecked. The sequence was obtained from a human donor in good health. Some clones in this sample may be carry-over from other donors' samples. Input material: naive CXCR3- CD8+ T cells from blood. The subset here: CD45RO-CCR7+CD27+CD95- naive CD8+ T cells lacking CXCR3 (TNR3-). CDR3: CASSLGTANTAELFF. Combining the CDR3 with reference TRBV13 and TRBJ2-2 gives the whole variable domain AAGVIQSPRHLIKEKRETATLKCYPIPRHDTVYWYQQGPGQDPQFLISFYEKMQSDKGSIPDRFSAQQFSDYHSELNMSSLELGDSALYFCASSLGTANTAELFFGEGSRLTVL.